This entry lists 3 T cell receptor beta chains sequenced from one sample in a study of vaccination effects on CD4 cells after COVID-19. Clones were sequenced by immunoSEQ multiplex PCR, and TCRdb holds only the in-frame ones, with some missing. The sample has roughly 63,000 clones, around 78% seen once. CD4+ T cells specific for antigen were expanded with viral peptide pools by the ViraFEST assay before sequencing. Upon completion of more than 9 days in culture, CD4+ T cells were isolated. Either the BNT162b2 or mRNA-1273 vaccine was given to participants in two doses. These receptors' antigens are unknown. The starting material was CD4+ T cells from PBMCs cultured with HCoV-OC43 spike peptides, obtained after COVID-19 vaccination. The sample's subset: HCoV-OC43 spike overlapping peptide pool stimulation. The receptors were gathered from a human donor who received a COVID-19 vaccine.

This clone turned up a few times. V gene TRBV6-5 combines with J gene TRBJ2-1, with D perhaps matching TRBD2 (5 bases). Germline V CDR1 and CDR2: MNHEY, SVGAGI. CDR3 length equals 13 residues. V lost 0 bases to trimming and J lost 7 bases, with 7 bases between them. CDR3 in amino acids: CASSYSWENEQFF. The CDR3 coding sequence is TGTGCCAGCAGTTACTCGTGGGAGAATGAGCAGTTCTTC.

CDR3 DNA: TGTGCCTGGGGTAGCACAGATACGCAGTATTTT. Translated: CAWGSTDTQYF. This rearrangement joins TRBV30 to TRBJ2-3; D is uncertain. Looked up from germline, CDR1 is GTSNPN and CDR2 is SVGIG (reference sequence). Trimming took off 5 bases at V and 0 bases at J, with 3 bases between the two ends. CDR3 size: 11 residues.

V usage is TRBV28 and J usage is TRBJ1-2; D gene uncertain. CDR3 length: 14 residues. Germline V gene sequence: CDR1 MDHEN, CDR2 SYDVKM. The V end was cut by 6 bases, the J end by 4 bases, with 15 bases between. CDR3 bases: TGTGCCAGCAGCTCCGGCCCGTGGGGCTATGGCTACACCTTC. Protein sequence: CASSSGPWGYGYTF.